This T cell receptor beta chain was recovered during a study of CD8 T cells in ankylosing spondylitis. Findings and caveats of the study: Fewer than ten highly homologous variants made up a TCR beta motif that seemed to typify ankylosing spondylitis blood. Significant enrichment of disease-linked clones was reportedly seen in matched ankylosing spondylitis synovial fluid. Prior literature has documented some motif variants in synovial fluid and blood from reactive arthritis. Clones linked to the disease showed a CD8+ phenotype. They occurred at relatively low frequencies in peripheral blood.

TCRdb redid the calling of the 5' RACE reads with MiXCR, one entry per CDR3 protein. This table has some 700,000 distinct CDR3 sequences, around a fifth appearing once. This CDR3 spans 16 amino acids. The germline CDR1 and CDR2 sequences are SEHNR and FQNEAQ (reference sequence). V lost 5 bases to trimming and J lost 7 bases; unmatched junction nucleotides: 15. In this sample, this clonotype turned up a few times. As yet, its antigen is unknown. The V gene is TRBV7-9, the J gene TRBJ2-7, with 9 bases lining up with TRBD2. The sequence derives from a male donor with ankylosing spondylitis. Material for sequencing was blood, either unsorted or a sorted T cell fraction (not recorded which). CDR3 coding DNA: TGTGCCAGCAGCCCCATTGGGGCGGGAGGGGCAAGGGAGCAGTACTTC. This translates into CASSPIGAGGAREQYF.